This T cell receptor beta chain derives from a study of T cells in Graves' hyperthyroidism and ophthalmopathy. The sample holds many counts of this clonotype. Its specificity is not known. Trimming removed 5 bases from V and 1 base from J; junction bases left unmatched: 11. The CDR3 is made up of 16 amino acids. CDR1 and CDR2 from the germline V gene are SGDLS and YYNGEE. The definition of stable Graves' hyperthyroidism was no ophthalmopathy progression within 18 months. Researchers took RNA transcripts and amplified the TCR beta CDR3 regions from them. An initial round of RT-PCR targeting the TCR CDR3 relied on the HTBI primer set. TCRdb used MiXCR to reprocess the multiplex PCR reads, holding one entry per CDR3 protein. The sample shows about 180,000 distinct CDR3 sequences, about a sixth of them seen only once. Study observations and caveats: Through a model of 13 V-J features, ophthalmopathy was separated from stable hyperthyroidism.

The rearrangement links TRBV9 to TRBJ1-2; TRBD1 matches 7 bases. The sample comprised blood. The TCR originated in a woman aged 45-59 years with Graves' hyperthyroidism. The CDR3: CASSAHPRQGNYGYTF. Written as DNA, the CDR3 is TGTGCCAGCAGTGCACATCCCCGACAGGGTAACTATGGCTACACCTTC. The complete variable domain, with remaining parts taken from reference TRBV9 and TRBJ1-2, reads DSGVTQTPKHLITATGQRVTLRCSPRSGDLSVYWYQQSLDQGLQFLIQYYNGEERAKGNILERFSAQQFPDLHSELNLSSLELGDSALYFCASSAHPRQGNYGYTFGSGTRLTVV.